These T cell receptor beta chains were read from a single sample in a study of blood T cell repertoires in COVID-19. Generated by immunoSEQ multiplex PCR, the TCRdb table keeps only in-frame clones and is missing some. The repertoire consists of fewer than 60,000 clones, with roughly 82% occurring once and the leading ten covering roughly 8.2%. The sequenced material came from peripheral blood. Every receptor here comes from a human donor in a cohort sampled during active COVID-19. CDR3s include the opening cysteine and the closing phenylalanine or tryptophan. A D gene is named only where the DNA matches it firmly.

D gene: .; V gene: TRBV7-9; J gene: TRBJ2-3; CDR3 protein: CASSLGRVYADTQYF
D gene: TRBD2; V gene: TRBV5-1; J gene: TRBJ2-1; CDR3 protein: CASSLLLAGNYNEQFF
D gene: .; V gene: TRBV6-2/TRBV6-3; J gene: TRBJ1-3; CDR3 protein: CASSYSPGNGNTIYF
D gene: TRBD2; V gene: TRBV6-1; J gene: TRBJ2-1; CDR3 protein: CASSEVGTSGGEQFF
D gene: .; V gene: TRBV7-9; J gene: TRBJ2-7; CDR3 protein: CASSLGRQGSHEQYF
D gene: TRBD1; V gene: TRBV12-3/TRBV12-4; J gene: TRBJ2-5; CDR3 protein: CASSNRGEETQYF
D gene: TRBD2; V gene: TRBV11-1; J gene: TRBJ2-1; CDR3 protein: CASSLGGTSGRYEQFF
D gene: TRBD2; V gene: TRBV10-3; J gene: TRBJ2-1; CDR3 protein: CAIRGGGYNEQFF
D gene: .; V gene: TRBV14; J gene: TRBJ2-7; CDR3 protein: CASSQDPYEQYF
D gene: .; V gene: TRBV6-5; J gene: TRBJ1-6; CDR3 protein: CASTDGGPYNSPLHF
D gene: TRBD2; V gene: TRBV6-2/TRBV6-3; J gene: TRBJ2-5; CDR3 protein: CASSYSKLAGKRGETQYF
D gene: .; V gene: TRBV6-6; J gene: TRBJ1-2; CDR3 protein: CASAQTGYTF
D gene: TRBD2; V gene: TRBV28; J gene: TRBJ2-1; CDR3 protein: CASSLSGSAVDEQFF
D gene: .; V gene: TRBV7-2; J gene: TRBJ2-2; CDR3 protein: CASSFAETGELFF
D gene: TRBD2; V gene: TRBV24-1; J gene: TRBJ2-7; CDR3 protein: CATSEASGKIYEQYF
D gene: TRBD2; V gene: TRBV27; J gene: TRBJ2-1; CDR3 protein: CASSLLTSGRLAEQFF
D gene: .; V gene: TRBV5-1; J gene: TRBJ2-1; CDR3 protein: CASSRLSNSYNEQFF
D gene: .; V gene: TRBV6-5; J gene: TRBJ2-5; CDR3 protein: CASSYGQLQETQYF
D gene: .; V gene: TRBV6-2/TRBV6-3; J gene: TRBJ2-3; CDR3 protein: CASSYPSGTPNTQYF
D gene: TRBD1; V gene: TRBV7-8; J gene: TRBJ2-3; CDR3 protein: CASSLARTGGTDTQYF
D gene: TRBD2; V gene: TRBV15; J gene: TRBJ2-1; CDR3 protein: CATSRSRTSVYNEQFF
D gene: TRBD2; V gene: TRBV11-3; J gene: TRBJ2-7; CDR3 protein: CASSLELAVGEQYF
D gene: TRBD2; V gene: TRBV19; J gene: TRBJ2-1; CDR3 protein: CASRITGLAVNNEQFF
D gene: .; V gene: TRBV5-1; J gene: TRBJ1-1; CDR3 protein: CASSRAGQNTEAFF
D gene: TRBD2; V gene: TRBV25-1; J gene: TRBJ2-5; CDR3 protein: CASRLAGALYGETQYF
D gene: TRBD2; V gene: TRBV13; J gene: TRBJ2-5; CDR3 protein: CASSLGASGKETQYF
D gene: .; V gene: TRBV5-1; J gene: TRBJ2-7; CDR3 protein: CASSFGLFPPSYEQYF
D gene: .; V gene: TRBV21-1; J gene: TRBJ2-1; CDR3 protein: CASSKAAGVIYNEQFF
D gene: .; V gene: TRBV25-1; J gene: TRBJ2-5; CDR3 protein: CASSRGGETQYF
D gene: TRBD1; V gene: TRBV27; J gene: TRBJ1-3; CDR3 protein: CASSPQDRISGNTIYF
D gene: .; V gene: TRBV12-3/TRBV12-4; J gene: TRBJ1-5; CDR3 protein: CASSFTGKQPQHF
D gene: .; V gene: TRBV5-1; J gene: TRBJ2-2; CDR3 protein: CASSFRGQGRVAGELFF
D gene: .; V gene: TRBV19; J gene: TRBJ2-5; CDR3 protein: CASSISGSPQETQYF
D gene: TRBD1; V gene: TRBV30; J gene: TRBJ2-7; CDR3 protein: CAWSGGQRTYEQYF
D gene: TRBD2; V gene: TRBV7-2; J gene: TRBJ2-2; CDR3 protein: CASRSPGLVFATGELFF